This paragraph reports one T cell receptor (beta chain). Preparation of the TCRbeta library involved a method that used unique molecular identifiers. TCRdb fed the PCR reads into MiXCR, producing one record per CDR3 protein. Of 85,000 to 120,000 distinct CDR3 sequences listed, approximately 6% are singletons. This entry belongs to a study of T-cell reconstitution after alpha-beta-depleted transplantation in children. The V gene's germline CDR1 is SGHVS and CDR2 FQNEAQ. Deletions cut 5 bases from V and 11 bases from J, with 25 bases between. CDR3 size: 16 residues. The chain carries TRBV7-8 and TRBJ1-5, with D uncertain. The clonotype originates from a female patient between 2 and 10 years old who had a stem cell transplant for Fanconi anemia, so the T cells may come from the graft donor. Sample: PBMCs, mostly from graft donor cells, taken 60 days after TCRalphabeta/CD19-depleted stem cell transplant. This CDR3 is CASSLAYTGPLPAQHF. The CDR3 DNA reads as TGTGCCAGCAGCCTTGCCTATACCGGGCCCCTACCGGCCCAGCATTTT.